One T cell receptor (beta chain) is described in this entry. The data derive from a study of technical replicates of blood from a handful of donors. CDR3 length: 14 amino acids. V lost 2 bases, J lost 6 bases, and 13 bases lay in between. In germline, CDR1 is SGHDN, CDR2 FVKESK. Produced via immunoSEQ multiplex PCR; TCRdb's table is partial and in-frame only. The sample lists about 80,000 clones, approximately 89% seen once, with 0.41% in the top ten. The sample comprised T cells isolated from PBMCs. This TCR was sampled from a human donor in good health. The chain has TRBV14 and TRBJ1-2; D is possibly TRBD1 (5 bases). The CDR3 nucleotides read TGTGCCAGCAGCCAATACCTAATGACAGATGGCTACACCTTC. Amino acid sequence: CASSQYLMTDGYTF.